This is a list of T cell receptor beta chains from one sample in a study of cytomegalovirus exposure and HLA in healthy donors. Clones were read by immunoSEQ multiplex PCR, and TCRdb kept only the in-frame ones, dropping some. Of tens of thousands of clones in the sample, over 85% were seen once. Sequencing was performed on PBMCs. The receptors stem from a woman aged 25 to 39 in good health and CMV-seropositive. Each CDR3 is given with its conserved first and last residue. A D gene is named only where the DNA matches it firmly. Clone size is stated in some rows and not others, as once, few, many or a class when expanded.

d_gene	abundance	v_gene	j_gene	len	CDR3nt	CDR3aa
.	.	TRBV6-6	TRBJ1-1	15	TGTGCCAGCAGCCGCGACAGGATTCCGAACACTGAAGCTTTCTTT	CASSRDRIPNTEAFF
.	.	TRBV28	TRBJ1-2	11	TGTGCCAGCGCTACTAACTATGGCTACACCTTC	CASATNYGYTF
.	.	TRBV9	TRBJ2-7	15	TGTGCCAGCAGCGTTGTGGGAGCTCCTTCGGAAGAGCAGTACTTC	CASSVVGAPSEEQYF
.	.	TRBV6-5	TRBJ1-1	13	TGTGCCAGCAGTTATGTCCGGGGGAATGAAGCTTTCTTT	CASSYVRGNEAFF
TRBD2	.	TRBV15	TRBJ2-2	14	TGTGCCACCAGCAGAGATGGGGGGGCCGGGGAGCTGTTTTTT	CATSRDGGAGELFF
.	.	TRBV14	TRBJ2-5	14	TGTGCCAGCAGCCCCAGAGGCTCGGGGGTGACCCAGTACTTC	CASSPRGSGVTQYF
.	.	TRBV30	TRBJ2-1	11	TGTGCCTGGGGCCGACCTAGCGTAAAGTTCTTC	CAWGRPSVKFF
TRBD2	once	TRBV28	TRBJ2-7	14	TGTGCCAGCAGACCCCAGCGGGGGGTTTCCGAGCAGTACTTC	CASRPQRGVSEQYF
TRBD1	.	TRBV29-1	TRBJ1-2	13	TGCAGCGTTGATCGGACAGGCAACTATGGCTACACCTTC	CSVDRTGNYGYTF
TRBD1	.	TRBV7-2	TRBJ2-7	15	TGTGCCAGCAGCACCCGGACAGGGTCTGGCTACGAGCAGTACTTC	CASSTRTGSGYEQYF
TRBD1	.	TRBV6-1	TRBJ2-2	13	TGTGCCAGGGGGACAGGTTTAGGCGGGGAGCTGTTTTTT	CARGTGLGGELFF
TRBD2	.	TRBV9	TRBJ2-1	16	TGTGCCAGCAGCGCAGCCGCGGGACTAGCGGCGAATGAGCAGTTCTTC	CASSAAAGLAANEQFF
TRBD1	.	TRBV9	TRBJ2-7	16	TGTGCCAGCAGCCACGGACCGGACAGGGAAGGTTACGAGCAGTACTTC	CASSHGPDREGYEQYF
.	.	TRBV7-9	TRBJ2-7	14	TGTGCCAGCAGCTTAGGTGGGCAGAACTACGAGCAGTACTTC	CASSLGGQNYEQYF
.	.	TRBV4-3	TRBJ1-1	15	TGCGCCAGCAGCCAACATAACACAGGGAACACTGAAGCTTTCTTT	CASSQHNTGNTEAFF
TRBD1	.	TRBV19	TRBJ1-2	15	TGTGCCAGTAGTACCACAGGGGACACTAACTATGGCTACACCTTC	CASSTTGDTNYGYTF
.	.	TRBV11-3	TRBJ2-1	13	TGTGCCAGCAGCTTATCCCGTTACAATGAGCAGTTCTTC	CASSLSRYNEQFF
TRBD1	.	TRBV7-8	TRBJ1-5	18	TGTGCCAGCAGCTTAGTCGGTGGACAGGGAGTGTCCAATCAGCCCCAGCATTTT	CASSLVGGQGVSNQPQHF
TRBD2	.	TRBV2	TRBJ2-2	18	TGTGCCAGCAGTGACACCGGGACTAGCGCTTTGAACACCGGGGAGCTGTTTTTT	CASSDTGTSALNTGELFF
TRBD1	.	TRBV13	TRBJ2-7	13	TGTGCCAGCAGCTGGGGGACAGCCTACGAGCAGTACTTC	CASSWGTAYEQYF
.	.	TRBV29-1	TRBJ2-3	15	TGCAGCGTTGAGTCGTGGGCAGATAGCACAGATACGCAGTATTTT	CSVESWADSTDTQYF
TRBD2	.	TRBV28	TRBJ2-7	19	TGTGCCAGCTCCTTGGGACTAGCGGGAGAGGTGAGGGGGACCTACGAGCAGTACTTC	CASSLGLAGEVRGTYEQYF
TRBD2	.	TRBV30	TRBJ2-3	14	TGTGCCTGGAGTGGGGGGGGAGGGGCAGATACGCAGTATTTT	CAWSGGGGADTQYF
TRBD1	.	TRBV14	TRBJ1-3	16	TGTGCCAGCAGCCAAGTTACAGGGGGGACTGGAAACACCATATATTTT	CASSQVTGGTGNTIYF
TRBD1	.	TRBV5-1	TRBJ1-1	14	TGCGCCAGCAGCTTGGCACAGGGGGGCCCTGAAGCTTTCTTT	CASSLAQGGPEAFF
TRBD1	once	TRBV19	TRBJ2-7	14	TGTGCCAGTAGTATCAACAGGGGTGCCTACGAGCAGTACTTC	CASSINRGAYEQYF
TRBD1	.	TRBV28	TRBJ1-5	14	TGTGCCAGCAGTTTCGGACAGGGGTATCAGCCCCAGCATTTT	CASSFGQGYQPQHF